These 27 T cell receptor beta chains were all obtained from the same sample, sequenced in a study of regulatory T cells in long-lasting Graves disease. Time point described: newly diagnosed GD, antithyroid drugs for less than 3 months. Scientists built the TCR library using RNA that was extracted from PBMCs. HTBI primers from iRepertoire and Arm-PCR of CDR3 regions yielded the TCR beta libraries. TCRdb re-analysed the multiplex PCR reads in MiXCR, keeping a single row per CDR3 protein. The repertoire has 520,000 or so distinct CDR3 sequences, more than 10% of them found once; the top ten carry approximately 9%. The data were also submitted as part of a second study, on T cells in Graves' hyperthyroidism and ophthalmopathy.

Material: peripheral blood mononuclear cells (PBMCs), obtained at new diagnosis, from a patient treated with antithyroid drugs. The receptor source for this set is a woman in her thirties with Graves disease.

This clonotype was seen more than once but under ten times. The chain is built from TRBV3-1 and TRBJ2-7; 9 bases agree with TRBD2. CDR3 length: 13 amino acids. V was clipped by 4 bases and J by 3 bases; unmatched bases: 1. The germline CDR1 and CDR2 sequences are LGHDT and YNNKEL (reference sequence). The CDR3 DNA sequence: TGTGCCAGCAGCCCTAGCGGGATCTACGAGCAGTACTTC. Translation gives CASSPSGIYEQYF.

V gene TRBV6-5 combines with J gene TRBJ2-5; the D call may be TRBD1 or TRBD2 (5 bases each). V lost 4 bases and J lost 5, with 20 bases in between. This CDR3 has 16 amino acids. Germline loops: CDR1 MNHEY, CDR2 SVGAGI. Here the CDR3 reads CASSSQLQEELETQYF. The CDR3 DNA follows: TGTGCCAGCAGTTCACAATTACAGGAGGAGTTGGAGACCCAGTACTTC.

Ten or more counts support this clonotype. V and J are TRBV20-1 and TRBJ2-1; TRBD2 aligns across 12 bases. The germline CDR1 and CDR2 sequences are DFQATT and SNEGSKA (reference sequence). The CDR3 contains 14 residues. The V gene end was trimmed by 4 bases and the J gene end by 8 bases; junction bases not matched to a gene: 6. The CDR3 nucleotides are TGCAGTGCTACTAGCGGGAGGGCCGTAGATGAGCAGTTCTTC. Residues: CSATSGRAVDEQFF.

At least ten counts were recorded for this clonotype. The chain employs TRBV30 and TRBJ2-2, with D unresolved. The CDR3 covers 11 residues. CDR1 and CDR2 from the germline V gene are GTSNPN and SVGIG (reference sequence). The germline V and J ends were trimmed by 2 bases and 7 bases, with 5 bases remaining between them. CDR3 in amino acids: CAWSRSGELFF. DNA of the CDR3: TGTGCCTGGAGTCGGAGCGGGGAGCTGTTTTTT.

This clonotype has just a few counts. The chain combines TRBV6-1 with TRBJ2-7; D is uncertain. Between the trimmed V and J ends, which lost 7 bases and 2 bases, there was a span of 15 bases. The germline gives CDR1 MNHNS, CDR2 SASEGT. The CDR3 spans 14 residues. This chain's CDR3 is CASKMRLGPYEQYF. DNA for the CDR3: TGTGCCAGCAAGATGAGGCTAGGGCCCTACGAGCAGTACTTC.

This clonotype was seen a few times. This chain links TRBV19 with TRBJ2-6; weak D call: TRBD2 (5 bases). V shed 4 bases and J shed 1 base, with 14 bases lying between them. The CDR3 runs to 17 residues. Germline V gene sequence: CDR1 LNHDA, CDR2 SQIVND (reference sequence). The CDR3: CASSTSLWTSGANVLTF. The CDR3 region has the DNA TGTGCCAGTAGTACCTCCCTATGGACTTCTGGGGCCAACGTCCTGACTTTC.

This clonotype was found many times. V gene TRBV20-1 combines with J gene TRBJ2-7, with 10 bases that match TRBD2. Germline values: CDR1 DFQATT, CDR2 SNEGSKA (reference sequence). Trimming at V came to 5 bases and at J to 3 bases, leaving 4 bases not matched to a gene. The CDR3 extends over 13 amino acids. The chain's CDR3 is CSALRLAGYEQYF. CDR3 nucleotide sequence: TGCAGTGCTCTAAGACTAGCGGGCTACGAGCAGTACTTC.

In this sample, this clonotype turned up many times. This chain uses TRBV6-2 or TRBV6-3 with TRBJ1-2; the D is unclear. Between the trimmed V and J ends, which lost 4 bases and 7 bases, there was a span of 10 bases. Germline V lookup: CDR1 MNHEY, CDR2 SVGEGT. The CDR3 is made up of 12 amino acids. CDR3: CASSWEGFGYTF. The CDR3 DNA sequence: TGTGCCAGCAGTTGGGAAGGATTTGGCTACACCTTC.

This clonotype has just a few counts. The genes are TRBV30 and TRBJ1-1; the match to TRBD1 covers 7 bases. Germline assignment: CDR1 GTSNPN and CDR2 SVGIG (reference sequence). The CDR3 has 13 amino acids. J was trimmed by 6 bases and V by 1 base; bases with no gene match: 5. CDR3 region: CAWSGGGFAEAFF. CDR3 DNA: TGTGCCTGGAGTGGAGGGGGCTTCGCTGAAGCTTTCTTT.

This clonotype was found many times. The V call is TRBV28, the J call TRBJ1-1; tentatively, D is TRBD1 (5 bases). CDR3 size: 13 residues. V lost 5 bases and J lost 4, with 11 bases in between. Germline assignment: CDR1 MDHEN and CDR2 SYDVKM. CDR3: CASSQDKFTEAFF. The CDR3, as DNA: TGTGCCAGCAGTCAGGACAAATTCACTGAAGCTTTCTTT.

This clonotype was observed a few times. The chain couples TRBV11-2 to TRBJ1-1, with 7 positions matching TRBD1. CDR1 is SGHAT, CDR2 FQNNGV, per germline. The CDR3 is 16 amino acids. V trimming: 2 bases; J trimming: 1 base; junction bases outside the gene matches: 7. CDR3 nucleotide sequence: TGTGCCAGCAGCTTAAGACAGGGCGAGGGGAACACTGAAGCTTTCTTT. Residues: CASSLRQGEGNTEAFF. The full variable domain, rest sourced from reference TRBV11-2 and TRBJ1-1, is EAGVAQSPRYKIIEKRQSVAFWCNPISGHATLYWYQQILGQGPKLLIQFQNNGVVDDSQLPKDRFSAERLKGVDSTLKIQPAKLEDSAVYLCASSLRQGEGNTEAFFGQGTRLTVV.

As to this clonotype: A much larger clone lies one base from this, so it may be a read error. The chain has TRBV28 and TRBJ2-7; the match to TRBD1 covers 7 bases. Germline V gene lookup returns CDR1 MDHEN and CDR2 SYDVKM. With 8 bases clipped from V and 1 base from J, the junction kept 14 bases outside the gene matches. The CDR3 is made up of 16 amino acids. The CDR3, as DNA: TGTGCCAGCGCCCCCGGGTCGACAGGGATATCCTACGAGCAGTACTTC. Its protein is CASAPGSTGISYEQYF.

At least ten counts were recorded for this clonotype. This chain connects TRBV12-3 or TRBV12-4 to TRBJ1-1; D not certain. The CDR3 has 14 amino acids. The V end was cut by 7 bases, the J end by 1 base, with 13 bases between. This CDR3 is CASIFTPENTEAFF. In DNA, the CDR3 is TGTGCCAGCATATTTACCCCGGAGAACACTGAAGCTTTCTTT.

At least ten counts were recorded for this clonotype. This chain links TRBV6-1 with TRBJ2-1, with D perhaps assigned TRBD1 or TRBD2 (5 bases each). This CDR3 is built from 13 residues. Trimming took off 8 bases at V and 2 bases at J, with 10 bases between the two ends. Germline V gives CDR1 MNHNS, CDR2 SASEGT. The DNA for the CDR3 is TGTGCCAGCGGGTTGGGGGCCTACAATGAGCAGTTCTTC. The encoded protein is CASGLGAYNEQFF.

The chain combines TRBV11-3 with TRBJ2-5; 7 bases agree with TRBD2. Losses at the gene ends were 5 bases for V and 3 bases for J; bases not matched to a gene: 6. The CDR3 contains 14 residues. Germline V CDR1 and CDR2: SGHNT, YENEEA. The CDR3 DNA follows: TGTGCCAGCAGCCCCTCTCTAGCGGAAGAGACCCAGTACTTC. Protein sequence: CASSPSLAEETQYF.

The CDR3 bases are TGTGCCAGCACCGAGGGGGTCTGGACTGAAGCTTTCTTT. Residues: CASTEGVWTEAFF. This chain uses TRBV6-1 with TRBJ1-1; a weak D match, TRBD1 (6 bases). The CDR3 is made up of 13 amino acids. V lost 7 bases, J lost 5 bases, and 14 bases lay in between. Per the germline V gene, CDR1 is MNHNS and CDR2 is SASEGT.

This rearrangement joins TRBV27 to TRBJ2-7; D call uncertain. The germline V and J ends were trimmed by 2 bases and 11 bases, with 16 bases remaining between them. CDR1 and CDR2 from the germline V gene are MNHEY and SMNVEV (reference sequence). This CDR3 region has 13 residues. The chain's CDR3 is CASSLKAQDQKYF. In nucleotides, the CDR3 is TGTGCCAGCAGTTTAAAAGCGCAAGACCAAAAGTACTTC.

V gene TRBV7-8 combines with J gene TRBJ1-5; D not resolved. Trimming cost V 3 bases and J 2 bases, with 8 bases left between them. Germline-derived CDR1 and CDR2 are SGHVS and FQNEAQ. This CDR3 has 14 amino acids. The CDR3 loop is CASSFDRGNQPQHF. CDR3 bases: TGTGCCAGCAGCTTTGATAGGGGCAATCAGCCCCAGCATTTT.

Ten or more counts support this clonotype. The genes are TRBV5-1 and TRBJ2-6; TRBD1 aligns across 8 bases. The CDR3 has 17 residues. V lost 1 base and J lost 1; bases outside the gene matches: 4. In germline, CDR1 is SGHRS, CDR2 YFSETQ. In DNA form, the CDR3 reads TGCGCCAGCAGCTTGAATCAGGGGGCGTCTGGGGCCAACGTCCTGACTTTC. Amino acid sequence: CASSLNQGASGANVLTF.

This clonotype was detected many times. The chain joins TRBV5-1 to TRBJ1-1; TRBD1 matches 7 bases. The germline CDR1 and CDR2 sequences are SGHRS and YFSETQ. The CDR3 consists of 15 residues. The junction had 9 bases not matched to a gene; V was cut back by 1 base and J by 6 bases. The CDR3 DNA sequence: TGCGCCAGCAGCTTGTGGGGGCGGGACAGTGCTGAAGCTTTCTTT. Encoded protein: CASSLWGRDSAEAFF.

This clonotype was counted at least ten times. The chain employs TRBV29-1 and TRBJ1-1; no definite D call. From germline, CDR1 is SQVTM and CDR2 ANQGSEA. This CDR3 region has 14 residues. The V end was cut by 3 bases, the J end by 6 bases, with 17 bases between. As DNA, the CDR3 is TGCAGCGTTGATCGGTCGGCCCTGGGCTCTGAAGCTTTCTTT. Translating gives CSVDRSALGSEAFF.

This chain joins TRBV20-1 and TRBJ1-1, with a weak D call TRBD1 (6 bases). Germline values: CDR1 DFQATT, CDR2 SNEGSKA (reference sequence). V was shortened by 2 bases and J by 2 bases, with 15 bases between the two germline ends. This CDR3 has 15 amino acids. The CDR3 loop is CSARHTGYGNTEAFF. CDR3 sequence (DNA): TGCAGTGCTAGACATACAGGGTATGGAAACACTGAAGCTTTCTTT.

The rearrangement uses TRBV20-1 and TRBJ1-4, with D perhaps TRBD1 (5 bases). This CDR3 has 14 amino acids. Trimming removed 6 bases from V and 8 bases from J, with 19 bases in between. Germline V lookup: CDR1 DFQATT, CDR2 SNEGSKA (reference sequence). The CDR3 coding sequence is TGCAGTGCCCGCTCTGGGGGGGGGGGAGAAAAACTGTTTTTT. It codes for CSARSGGGGEKLFF.

The chain recombines TRBV19 with TRBJ1-1; D is perhaps TRBD1 (5 bases). V was clipped by 7 bases and J by 0 bases, with 12 bases between them. This CDR3 comprises 14 residues. In germline, CDR1 is LNHDA, CDR2 SQIVND (reference sequence). The CDR3 here is CASILRGMNTEAFF. The CDR3 DNA reads as TGTGCCAGTATCTTGCGGGGCATGAACACTGAAGCTTTCTTT.

In this sample, this clonotype turned up many times. The J gene is TRBJ2-7, the V gene TRBV12-3 or TRBV12-4; 10 bases align to TRBD2. CDR3 length equals 17 residues. V was clipped by 6 bases and J by 4 bases; unmatched bases: 15. The CDR3 reads CASSLRVPAGGLYEQYF. The CDR3, as DNA: TGTGCCAGCAGCCTTAGGGTTCCAGCGGGAGGGCTATACGAGCAGTACTTC.

This clonotype was detected many times. J is TRBJ2-7 and V is TRBV5-1; 9 bases are shared with TRBD2. The CDR3 runs to 18 residues. Germline lookup yields CDR1 SGHRS and CDR2 YFSETQ. Trimming at V came to 3 bases and at J to 0 bases, leaving 13 bases not matched to a gene. In DNA, the CDR3 is TGCGCCAGCAGCTCCCTACCGGGTTATAGCGGGAGCTCCTACGAGCAGTACTTC. It codes for CASSSLPGYSGSSYEQYF.

The CDR3: CASSFDHAHYEQYF. CDR3 in DNA: TGCGCCAGCAGCTTCGACCATGCCCACTACGAGCAGTACTTC. The chain carries TRBV5-1 and TRBJ2-7; D gene unclear. The CDR3 totals 14 residues. V was cut by 2 bases and J by 3 bases, with 12 bases left in between. Germline CDR1 and CDR2: SGHRS and YFSETQ.